Following are 8 T cell receptor beta chains from one sample sequenced in a study of cytomegalovirus exposure and HLA in healthy donors. Use of 60 Vbeta and 13 Jbeta primers characterized the PCR. The method was immunoSEQ multiplex PCR; TCRdb's version includes in-frame clones alone and lacks a portion of them. The sample has more than 85,000 clones; over 65% are singletons. The sample taken for sequencing was PBMCs. The origin of the receptors is a woman in her 30s in good health and CMV-seronegative.

This clone was recorded only once. V usage is TRBV27 and J usage is TRBJ2-1; 8 bases are shared with TRBD2. Germline CDR1 MNHEY, CDR2 SMNVEV (reference sequence). The V segment lost 4 bases and the J segment 3 bases; nucleotides outside the gene matches: 2. This CDR3 contains 14 residues. The CDR3 nucleotides read TGTGCCAGCAGTTCTGCGGGAGGCTACAATGAGCAGTTCTTC. It translates to CASSSAGGYNEQFF.

The rearrangement joins TRBV11-2 to TRBJ2-7; 9 bases are shared with TRBD1. CDR3 length equals 15 residues. Germline V CDR1 and CDR2: SGHAT, FQNNGV. V shed 2 bases, J shed 6 bases, and the junction held 8 bases outside the gene matches. DNA for the CDR3: TGTGCCAGCAGCTTACAACCGGGACAGGGTTTCGAGCAGTACTTC. Its translation: CASSLQPGQGFEQYF.

The V and J genes are TRBV29-1 and TRBJ2-2, with 7 nucleotides matching TRBD1. V dropped 6 bases and J dropped 1; count of bases not matched to a gene: 5. This CDR3 comprises 14 residues. Germline V gives CDR1 SQVTM, CDR2 ANQGSEA. The CDR3 spells CSVTGTENTGELFF. The CDR3 coding sequence is TGCAGCGTGACCGGGACAGAGAACACCGGGGAGCTGTTTTTT.

The gene calls are TRBV7-3 and TRBJ2-1; D is ambiguous. This CDR3 is built from 14 residues. Germline assignment: CDR1 SGHTA and CDR2 FQGTGA. V lost 2 bases, J lost 5 bases, and 10 bases lay in between. The CDR3, as DNA: TGTGCCAGCAGCTTAGATTACGGTGACAATGAGCAGTTCTTC. It yields the protein CASSLDYGDNEQFF.

The sample holds a few counts of this clone. The J gene is TRBJ2-5, the V gene TRBV28; maybe TRBD2 (5 bases). The germline V gene encodes CDR1 MDHEN and CDR2 SYDVKM. Between the trimmed V and J ends, which lost 6 bases and 0 bases, there was a span of 8 bases. The CDR3 covers 13 residues. The CDR3 region has the DNA TGTGCCAGCAGATGGAGGTACCAAGAGACCCAGTACTTC. Translating it yields CASRWRYQETQYF.

Here the CDR3 reads CASSLRDRPYEQYF. The CDR3 coding sequence is TGTGCCAGCAGCTTGAGGGACAGGCCCTACGAGCAGTACTTC. The chain is built from TRBV5-6 and TRBJ2-7; TRBD1 aligns across 8 bases. Looked up from germline, CDR1 is SGHDT and CDR2 is YYEEEE. The CDR3 covers 14 residues. Trimming took 1 base from V and 2 from J; bases not matched to a gene: 2.

V and J are TRBV27 and TRBJ1-1; a weak D match, TRBD1 (5 bases). The CDR3 totals 15 residues. Germline values: CDR1 MNHEY, CDR2 SMNVEV (reference sequence). V lost 6 bases and J 5 bases, leaving 19 bases between the germline ends. The CDR3 loop reads CASSRISGGGTEAFF. The CDR3 bases are TGTGCCAGCAGCAGGATCTCTGGGGGAGGAACTGAAGCTTTCTTT.

The V gene is TRBV2, the J gene TRBJ2-5; D remains ambiguous. The DNA end favors TRBJ2-7, so the J call may be wrong. This CDR3 has 12 amino acids. Germline V gene lookup returns CDR1 SNHLY and CDR2 FYNNEI. The CDR3 nucleotides are TGTGCCAGCAGGTTGAGTTCTTACGAGCAGTACTTC. Amino acids: CASRLSSYEQYF.